This T cell receptor beta chain originates from a study of PD-1 blockade in classical Hodgkin lymphoma. The sample's time point: cycle 4 day 1 (C4D1), after more than five weeks of nivolumab. No patient escaped relapse after autologous stem cell transplantation, and brentuximab vedotin exposure varied. General study results and limits: Why repertoires differed is undefined; disease activity or prior therapy possibly contributed. Patients newly diagnosed and complete responders had comparable baseline diversity. At baseline, newly diagnosed patients reportedly showed less TCR diversity than healthy donors.

Germline V gives CDR1 SGDLS, CDR2 YYNGEE. V lost 4 bases to trimming and J lost 4 bases; unmatched junction nucleotides: 8. There are 16 residues in the CDR3. Concerning this clone: What it binds is unknown.

Some clones are missing from TCRdb's copy, which holds only in-frame ones; the method was immunoSEQ multiplex PCR. This table holds 40,000 to 55,000 clones, nearly 80% found once. This chain connects TRBV9 to TRBJ2-1; 10 bases line up with TRBD2. The sequence derives from a human donor with classical Hodgkin lymphoma. The sample here was peripheral blood mononuclear cells (PBMCs), taken before the fourth cycle of nivolumab. In DNA form, the CDR3 reads TGTGCCAGCAGCCCCGATCTAGCGGGAGCGTACAATGAGCAGTTCTTC. It translates to CASSPDLAGAYNEQFF.